The text below deals with one T cell receptor beta chain. Antigen unknown. The sample comes from a study of blood T cells in healthy people across ages. Study context: Template-switching capture recovered about one barcoded beta molecule per two T cells.

A J-beta primer mix and a sample-barcoded 5' primer were used in a second PCR of about 7 to 12 cycles. One entry per CDR3 protein, called by TCRdb with MiXCR from the 5' RACE reads. Of around 1,700,000 distinct CDR3 sequences in the sample, over 25% were seen once. The ends were cut back, 3 bases at V and 6 bases at J, with 11 bases in the middle. Germline-derived CDR1 and CDR2 are GTSNPN and SVGIG (reference sequence). The CDR3 is 12 residues long. Study conclusions and caveats: The study regarded diversity estimates from one million T cells as underestimates.

This chain uses TRBV30 with TRBJ1-1; possible D gene TRBD1, 5 bases. Sequenced input: blood. The receptor was derived from a woman in her 30s in good health. CDR3 DNA: TGTGCCTGGAGAAAGGGGAGGTCTGAAGCTTTCTTT. As protein: CAWRKGRSEAFF.